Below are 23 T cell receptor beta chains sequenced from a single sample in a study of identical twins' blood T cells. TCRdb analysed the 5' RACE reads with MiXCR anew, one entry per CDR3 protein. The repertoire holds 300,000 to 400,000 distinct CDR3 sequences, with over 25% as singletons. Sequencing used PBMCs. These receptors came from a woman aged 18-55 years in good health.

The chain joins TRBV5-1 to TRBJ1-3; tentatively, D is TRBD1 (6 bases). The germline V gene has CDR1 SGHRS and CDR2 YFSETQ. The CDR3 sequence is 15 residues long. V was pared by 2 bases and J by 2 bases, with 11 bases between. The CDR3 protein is CASSFYQGPGNTIYF. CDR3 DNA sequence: TGCGCCAGCAGCTTCTACCAGGGGCCTGGAAACACCATATATTTT.

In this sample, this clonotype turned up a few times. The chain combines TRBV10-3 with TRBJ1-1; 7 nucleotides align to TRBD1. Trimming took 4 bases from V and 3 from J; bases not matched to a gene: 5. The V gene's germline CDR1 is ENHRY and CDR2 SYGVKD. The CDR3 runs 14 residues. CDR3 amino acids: CAISGQGGDTEAFF. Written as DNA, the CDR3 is TGTGCCATCAGTGGCCAGGGGGGGGACACTGAAGCTTTCTTT.

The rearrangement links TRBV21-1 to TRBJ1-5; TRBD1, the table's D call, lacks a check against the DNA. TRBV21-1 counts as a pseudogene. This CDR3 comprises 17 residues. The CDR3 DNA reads TGTGTCAGCAGCCCCCGGCCAGTGGAAGGAGCGAATCAGCCCCAGCATTTT. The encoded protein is CVSSPRPVEGANQPQHF.

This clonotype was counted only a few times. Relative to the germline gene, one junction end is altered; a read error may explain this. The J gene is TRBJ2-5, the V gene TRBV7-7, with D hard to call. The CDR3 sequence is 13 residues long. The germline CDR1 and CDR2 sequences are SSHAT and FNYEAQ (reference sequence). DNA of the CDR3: TGTGCTAGCAGCTCCCAGATACAAGAGACCCAGTACTTC. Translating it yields CASSSQIQETQYF.

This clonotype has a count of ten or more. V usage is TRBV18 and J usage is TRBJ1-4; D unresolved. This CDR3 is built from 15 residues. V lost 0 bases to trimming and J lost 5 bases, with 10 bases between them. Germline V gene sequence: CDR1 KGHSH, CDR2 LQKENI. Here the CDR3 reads CASSPPKRENEKLFF. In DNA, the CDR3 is TGTGCCAGCTCACCACCGAAAAGAGAGAATGAAAAACTGTTTTTT.

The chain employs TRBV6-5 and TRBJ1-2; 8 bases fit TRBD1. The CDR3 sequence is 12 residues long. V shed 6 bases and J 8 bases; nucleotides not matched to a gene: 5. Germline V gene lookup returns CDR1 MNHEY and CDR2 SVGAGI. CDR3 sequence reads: CASSTGGVGYTF. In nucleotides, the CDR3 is TGTGCCAGCAGCACAGGGGGAGTCGGCTACACCTTC.

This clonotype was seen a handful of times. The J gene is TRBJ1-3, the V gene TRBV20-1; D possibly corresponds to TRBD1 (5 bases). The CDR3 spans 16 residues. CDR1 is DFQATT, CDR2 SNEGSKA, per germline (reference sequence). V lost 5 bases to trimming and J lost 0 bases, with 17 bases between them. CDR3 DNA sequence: TGCAGTGCTCACGTCCGGGACGCTCGCTCTGGAAACACCATATATTTT. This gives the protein CSAHVRDARSGNTIYF.

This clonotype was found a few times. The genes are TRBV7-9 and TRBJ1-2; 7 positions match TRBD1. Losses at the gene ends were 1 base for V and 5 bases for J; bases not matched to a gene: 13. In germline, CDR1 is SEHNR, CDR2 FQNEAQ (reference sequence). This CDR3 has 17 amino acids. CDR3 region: CASSLERGPNWAYGYTF. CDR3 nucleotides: TGTGCCAGCAGCTTAGAAAGGGGGCCCAACTGGGCATATGGCTACACCTTC.

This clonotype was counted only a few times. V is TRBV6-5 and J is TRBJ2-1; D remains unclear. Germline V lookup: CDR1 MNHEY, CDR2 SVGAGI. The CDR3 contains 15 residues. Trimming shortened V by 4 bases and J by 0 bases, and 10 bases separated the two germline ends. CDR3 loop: CASSSYPSSYNEQFF. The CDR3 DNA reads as TGTGCCAGCAGTTCATACCCGAGCTCCTACAATGAGCAGTTCTTC.

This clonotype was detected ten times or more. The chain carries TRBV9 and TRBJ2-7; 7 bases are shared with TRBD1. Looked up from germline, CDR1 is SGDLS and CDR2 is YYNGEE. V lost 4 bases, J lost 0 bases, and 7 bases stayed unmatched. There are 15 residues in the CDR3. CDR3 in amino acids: CASSQGVPSSYEQYF. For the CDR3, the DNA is TGTGCCAGCAGCCAGGGGGTTCCTAGCTCCTACGAGCAGTACTTC. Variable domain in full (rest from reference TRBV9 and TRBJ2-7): DSGVTQTPKHLITATGQRVTLRCSPRSGDLSVYWYQQSLDQGLQFLIQYYNGEERAKGNILERFSAQQFPDLHSELNLSSLELGDSALYFCASSQGVPSSYEQYFGPGTRLTVT.

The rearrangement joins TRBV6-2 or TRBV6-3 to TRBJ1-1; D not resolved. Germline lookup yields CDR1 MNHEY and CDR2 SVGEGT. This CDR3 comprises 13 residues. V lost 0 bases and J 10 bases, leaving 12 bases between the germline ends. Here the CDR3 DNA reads TGTGCCAGCAGTTACTCGGGTGTGGCTGGAGCTTTCTTT. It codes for CASSYSGVAGAFF.

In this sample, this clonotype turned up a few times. In DNA, the CDR3 is TGCAGTGCTAGATCTTCGCAGGTTGCTAACTATGGCTACACCTTC. Translated, it gives CSARSSQVANYGYTF. This chain links TRBV20-1 with TRBJ1-2, with no clear D. Germline values: CDR1 DFQATT, CDR2 SNEGSKA (reference sequence). This CDR3 is built from 15 residues. The V gene lost 2 bases and the J gene lost 0 bases, with 13 bases spanning the gap.

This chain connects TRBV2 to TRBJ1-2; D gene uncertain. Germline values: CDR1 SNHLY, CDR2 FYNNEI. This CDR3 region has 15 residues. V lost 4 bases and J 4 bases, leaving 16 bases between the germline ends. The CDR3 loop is CASSAWIRGAYGYTF. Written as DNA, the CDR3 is TGTGCCAGCAGTGCCTGGATTCGGGGAGCCTATGGCTACACCTTC.

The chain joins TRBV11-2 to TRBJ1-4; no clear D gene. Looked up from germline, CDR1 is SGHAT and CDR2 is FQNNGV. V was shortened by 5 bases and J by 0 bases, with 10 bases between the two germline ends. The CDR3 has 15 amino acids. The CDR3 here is CASSPRHATNEKLFF. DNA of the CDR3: TGTGCCAGCAGCCCCCGACATGCAACTAATGAAAAACTGTTTTTT.

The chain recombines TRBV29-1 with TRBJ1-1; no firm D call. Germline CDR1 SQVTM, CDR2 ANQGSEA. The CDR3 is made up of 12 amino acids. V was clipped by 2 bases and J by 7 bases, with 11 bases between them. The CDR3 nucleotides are TGCAGCGTTGAAATAAGAGCGGGTGAAGCTTTCTTT. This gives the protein CSVEIRAGEAFF.

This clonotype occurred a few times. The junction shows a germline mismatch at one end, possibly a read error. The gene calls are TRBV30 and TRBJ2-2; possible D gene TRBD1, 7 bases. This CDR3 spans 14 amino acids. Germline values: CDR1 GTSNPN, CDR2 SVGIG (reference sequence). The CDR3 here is CAWNQGVGTGGLFF. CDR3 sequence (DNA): TGTGCCTGGAATCAGGGGGTCGGCACCGGGGGGCTGTTTTTT.

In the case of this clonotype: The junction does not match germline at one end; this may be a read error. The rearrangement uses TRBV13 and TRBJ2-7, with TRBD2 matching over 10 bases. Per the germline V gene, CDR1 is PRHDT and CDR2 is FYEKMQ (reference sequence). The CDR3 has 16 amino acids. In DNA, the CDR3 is TGTGCCATCAGCTCACTTTCGGGACTAGCGAGCTACGAGCAGTACTTC. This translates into CAISSLSGLASYEQYF.

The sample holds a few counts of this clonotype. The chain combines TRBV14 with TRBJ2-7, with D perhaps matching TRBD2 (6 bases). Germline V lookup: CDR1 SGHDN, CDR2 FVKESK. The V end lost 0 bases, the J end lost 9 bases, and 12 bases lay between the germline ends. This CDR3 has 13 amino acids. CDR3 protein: CASSQDYFGRQYF. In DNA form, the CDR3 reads TGTGCCAGCAGCCAAGATTATTTCGGGAGGCAGTACTTC.

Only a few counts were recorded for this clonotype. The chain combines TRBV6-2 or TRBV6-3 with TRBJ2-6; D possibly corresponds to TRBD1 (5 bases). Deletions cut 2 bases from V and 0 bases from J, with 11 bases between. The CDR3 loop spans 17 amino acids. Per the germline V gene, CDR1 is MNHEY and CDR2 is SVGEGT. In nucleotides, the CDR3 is TGTGCCAGCAGTTACCGTTACAGGCTCTCTGGGGCCAACGTCCTGACTTTC. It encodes CASSYRYRLSGANVLTF.

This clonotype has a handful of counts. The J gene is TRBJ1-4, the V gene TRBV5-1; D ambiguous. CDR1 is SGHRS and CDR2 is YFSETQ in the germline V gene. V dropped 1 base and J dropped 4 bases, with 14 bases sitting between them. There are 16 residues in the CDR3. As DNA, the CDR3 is TGCGCCAGCAGCTTGTCCCCCCAGGAATTTAATGAAAAACTGTTTTTT. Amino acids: CASSLSPQEFNEKLFF.

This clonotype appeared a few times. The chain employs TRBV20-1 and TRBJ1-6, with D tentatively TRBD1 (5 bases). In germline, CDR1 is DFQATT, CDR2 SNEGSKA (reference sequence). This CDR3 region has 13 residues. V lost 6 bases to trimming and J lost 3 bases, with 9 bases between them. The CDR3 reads CSATEDYNSPLHF. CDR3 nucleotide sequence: TGCAGTGCGACAGAAGACTATAATTCACCCCTCCACTTT.

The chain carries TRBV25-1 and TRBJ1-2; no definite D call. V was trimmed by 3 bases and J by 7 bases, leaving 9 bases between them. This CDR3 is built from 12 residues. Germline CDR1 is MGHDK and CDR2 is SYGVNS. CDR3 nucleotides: TGTGCCAGCAGTGACACAGTTGCTGGCTACACCTTC. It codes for CASSDTVAGYTF.

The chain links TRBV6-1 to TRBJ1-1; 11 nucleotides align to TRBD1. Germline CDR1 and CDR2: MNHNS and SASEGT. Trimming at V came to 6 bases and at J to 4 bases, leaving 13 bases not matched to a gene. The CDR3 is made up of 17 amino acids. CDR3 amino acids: CASREDRGQFKSTEAFF. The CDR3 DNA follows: TGTGCCAGCAGGGAGGACAGGGGGCAATTTAAGTCCACTGAAGCTTTCTTT.